Below are 8 T cell receptor beta chains sequenced from a single sample in a study of Ad26.COV2.S vaccination and SARS-CoV-2 variants. Treatment given: some 20 received Ad26.COV2.S at low or high dose, single or two shots; about five received placebo; per-sample allocation not given. Samples came from day 63 after the first vaccine or placebo injection. The table came from immunoSEQ multiplex PCR; TCRdb's copy has only in-frame clones and leaves some out. Altogether hundreds of thousands of clones are present, about 89% being singletons, with the ten largest covering 5%. Specimen: peripheral blood, collected in a trial of Ad26.COV2.S vaccine versus placebo. The receptor set was obtained from a person aged 18-65 years who received the Ad26.COV2.S COVID-19 vaccine or a placebo.

The J gene is TRBJ2-7, the V gene TRBV6-5; either TRBD1 or TRBD2 may fit D (5 bases each). Trimming shortened V by 5 bases and J by 7 bases, and 12 bases separated the two germline ends. The CDR3 consists of 12 residues. Germline V CDR1 and CDR2: MNHEY, SVGAGI. The CDR3 loop is CASSPGWGEQYF. CDR3 DNA sequence: TGTGCCAGCAGTCCCGGGTGGGGGGAGCAGTACTTC.

The chain has TRBV6-1 and TRBJ2-7; TRBD2 is a possible D gene (5 bases). The CDR3 is made up of 13 amino acids. CDR1 is MNHNS, CDR2 SASEGT, per germline. V was clipped by 6 bases and J by 0 bases, with 9 bases between them. The CDR3 region is CASRSGDSYEQYF. The CDR3 nucleotides read TGTGCCAGCAGGTCCGGGGACTCCTACGAGCAGTACTTC.

The CDR3 here is CASSRTGEPFYGYTF. CDR3 sequence (DNA): TGTGCCAGCAGCCGGACAGGGGAGCCCTTCTATGGCTACACCTTC. The genes are TRBV7-9 and TRBJ1-2; 9 nucleotides agree with TRBD1. With 5 bases clipped from V and 4 bases from J, the junction kept 8 bases outside the gene matches. This CDR3 is built from 15 residues. The germline CDR1 and CDR2 sequences are SEHNR and FQNEAQ (reference sequence).

The genes are TRBV15 and TRBJ1-5, with unresolved D. The CDR3 is 15 residues long. Germline loops: CDR1 LNHNV, CDR2 YYDKDF (reference sequence). V gave up 0 bases and J gave up 0 bases, with 6 bases separating them. CDR3 protein: CATSRDGVSNQPQHF. The CDR3, as DNA: TGTGCCACCAGCAGAGACGGAGTTAGCAATCAGCCCCAGCATTTT.

This clone has only one observation. The chain links TRBV7-6 to TRBJ2-7; 10 positions match TRBD1. This CDR3 contains 16 residues. The germline V gene has CDR1 SGHVS and CDR2 FNYEAQ. V shed 1 base, J shed 2 bases, and the junction held 5 bases outside the gene matches. The CDR3 region has the DNA TGTGCCAGCAGCTTAGGGAGCGGGACAGGGGCCTACGAGCAGTACTTC. It yields the protein CASSLGSGTGAYEQYF.

DNA for the CDR3: TGCGCCAGCAGCTTCGGGGGGGATCCAACTAATGAAAAACTGTTTTTT. It encodes CASSFGGDPTNEKLFF. The chain employs TRBV5-1 and TRBJ1-4; weak D call: TRBD1 (5 bases). Trimming took off 2 bases at V and 0 bases at J, with 11 bases between the two ends. This CDR3 comprises 16 residues. Germline-derived CDR1 and CDR2 are SGHRS and YFSETQ.

This chain joins TRBV28 and TRBJ2-2; D is unresolved. V was pared by 3 bases and J by 5 bases, with 16 bases between. This CDR3 region has 16 residues. Germline CDR1 MDHEN, CDR2 SYDVKM. CDR3 amino acids: CASSFLRAGGTGELFF. CDR3 nucleotide sequence: TGTGCCAGCAGTTTTCTTCGGGCCGGTGGAACCGGGGAGCTGTTTTTT.

The V call is TRBV29-1, the J call TRBJ1-4; 7 bases map to TRBD1. The CDR3 is made up of 13 amino acids. Germline CDR1 and CDR2: SQVTM and ANQGSEA. V lost 6 bases and J lost 3; bases outside the gene matches: 4. The CDR3 reads CSVTGNANEKLFF. Here the CDR3 DNA reads TGCAGCGTGACAGGGAATGCTAATGAAAAACTGTTTTTT.